This TCR beta chain was sequenced during a study of CD8+ T cells in alopecia areata. Turning to the study itself: People stayed on tofacitinib for 6 to 18 months, then stopped the drug for 6 months.

Worth noting for this clone: Antigen: not known.

Individuals with alopecia areata gave both lesional scalp punch biopsies and peripheral blood for collection. CD4+ and CD8+ T cells were sorted from PBMCs stained for CD3, CD4 and CD8. Study-level points and caveats: Across lesional scalp, and particularly alopecia totalis/universalis, clonality surpassed that of normal scalp.

Reverse transcription of extracted RNA yielded cDNA, which provided the sequencing template. Data came from immunoSEQ multiplex PCR; TCRdb stores just in-frame clones and leaves some out. Here the sample spans 200,000 to 250,000 clones, around three fifths being singletons. The input for sequencing was CD4+ T cells sorted from blood, taken at week 0. The TCR sequence derives from a human donor with alopecia areata.

The CDR3 here is CACVGQGAYNEQFF. DNA of the CDR3: TGTGCCTGTGTGGGACAGGGGGCGTACAATGAGCAGTTCTTC. The chain combines TRBV30 with TRBJ2-1; 12 bases fit TRBD1. Germline assignment: CDR1 GTSNPN and CDR2 SVGIG (reference sequence). V dropped 6 bases and J dropped 4; count of bases not matched to a gene: 4. This CDR3 has 14 residues.